A selection of T cell receptor beta chains follows, all from one sample in a study of OX40 agonist ivuxolimab in advanced cancers. This table comes from immunoSEQ multiplex PCR, and its TCRdb copy is limited to in-frame clones, with some not included. This table has tens of thousands of clones, roughly nine tenths appearing once. Sequencing used CD4+ or CD8+ T cells sorted from blood, obtained in a trial of the OX40 agonist ivuxolimab. Receptors were obtained from an adult with an advanced solid tumor such as melanoma, head and neck, liver or kidney cancer. CDR3s include the opening cysteine and the closing phenylalanine or tryptophan. Fields, in order: D gene, V gene, J gene, clone size, CDR3 protein, CDR3 DNA. D genes are given only for firm matches. Not every row has a clone size; where given, it reads once, few, many or a size class.

-	TRBV18	TRBJ1-3	-	CASSPQPGVSSGNTIYF	TGTGCCAGCTCACCACAGCCAGGGGTTTCATCTGGAAACACCATATATTTT
TRBD1	TRBV5-1	TRBJ1-1	-	CASSSTGGISEAFF	TGCGCCAGCAGCTCAACAGGGGGCATCTCTGAAGCTTTCTTT
-	TRBV5-6	TRBJ2-1	-	CASSLLTYNEQFF	TGTGCCAGCAGCTTGTTAACCTACAATGAGCAGTTCTTC
-	TRBV6-1	TRBJ2-3	-	CASSDWGRGLTDTQYF	TGTGCCAGCAGTGACTGGGGGCGCGGACTAACAGATACGCAGTATTTT
-	TRBV30	TRBJ1-2	-	CAWSPTNYGYTF	TGTGCCTGGAGTCCCACTAACTATGGCTACACCTTC
-	TRBV4-1	TRBJ1-2	-	CASSQDQRYTF	TGCGCCAGCAGCCAAGATCAGCGCTACACCTTC
TRBD2	TRBV7-2	TRBJ2-1	-	CASSSSWRGGVDNEQFF	TGTGCCAGCAGCTCCTCCTGGCGGGGGGGCGTCGACAATGAGCAGTTCTTC
-	TRBV30	TRBJ1-5	few	CAWSIKSNQPQHF	TGTGCCTGGAGTATCAAGAGCAATCAGCCCCAGCATTTT
-	TRBV6-6	TRBJ1-1	-	CASSTTGTEAFF	TGTGCCAGCAGTACTACAGGGACGGAAGCTTTCTTT
-	TRBV18	TRBJ1-1	-	CASSPRSGVYNTEAFF	TGTGCCAGCTCACCACGATCAGGGGTATATAACACTGAAGCTTTCTTT
-	TRBV6-6	TRBJ1-2	-	CASSQGGRANYGYTF	TGTGCCAGCAGTCAAGGGGGAAGGGCTAACTATGGCTACACCTTC
-	TRBV7-7	TRBJ2-1	-	CASSLSTGNNEQFF	TGTGCTAGCAGCTTATCTACAGGGAACAATGAGCAGTTCTTC
-	TRBV7-4	TRBJ1-4	once	CASSLPKGTGNEKLFF	TGTGCCAGCAGCTTACCCAAGGGCACAGGGAATGAAAAACTGTTTTTT
TRBD1	TRBV2	TRBJ1-6	once	CASVRTGPIYNSPLHF	TGTGCCAGCGTTAGGACAGGGCCAATTTATAATTCACCCCTCCACTTT
-	TRBV7-3	TRBJ2-7	once	CASSLSMVTSSYEQYF	TGTGCCAGCAGCTTATCGATGGTTACCAGCTCCTACGAGCAGTACTTC
-	TRBV19	TRBJ2-1	-	CASRAQGPNEQFF	TGTGCCAGTAGGGCACAGGGTCCCAATGAGCAGTTCTTC
TRBD1	TRBV2	TRBJ2-2	few	CASTLRGQVTGELFF	TGTGCCAGCACGCTCAGGGGGCAAGTCACCGGGGAGCTGTTTTTT
TRBD1	TRBV19	TRBJ2-6	-	CASSLGTGYSGANVLTF	TGTGCCAGTAGCCTCGGGACAGGGTACTCTGGGGCCAACGTCCTGACTTTC
-	TRBV6-8	TRBJ2-7	-	CASRDASYEQYF	TGTGCCAGCAGGGACGCCTCCTACGAGCAGTACTTC
-	TRBV6-5	TRBJ1-5	-	CASSSQVGPQHF	TGTGCCAGCAGTTCCCAGGTTGGGCCCCAGCATTTT
-	TRBV4-1	TRBJ2-1	-	CASSHFGRAKYNEQFF	TGCGCCAGCAGCCATTTTGGCAGGGCGAAATACAATGAGCAGTTCTTC
-	TRBV29-1	TRBJ1-1	-	CSVDRQQDTEAFF	TGCAGCGTTGACCGTCAACAGGACACTGAAGCTTTCTTT
TRBD1	TRBV4-3	TRBJ1-3	-	CASSQSDRGSGGNTIYF	TGCGCCAGCAGCCAAAGTGACAGGGGGTCGGGGGGAAACACCATATATTTT
-	TRBV5-1	TRBJ1-1	-	CASSSYPGTTEAFF	TGCGCCAGCAGCTCTTACCCAGGGACGACTGAAGCTTTCTTT
TRBD2	TRBV19	TRBJ2-1	-	CASSMTSGGEQFF	TGTGCCAGTAGTATGACTAGCGGGGGTGAGCAGTTCTTC
-	TRBV27	TRBJ1-2	-	CASSPDPTGFYGYTF	TGTGCCAGCAGCCCTGACCCGACAGGATTCTATGGCTACACCTTC
-	TRBV27	TRBJ2-5	-	CASSLRDKGGETQYF	TGTGCCAGCAGTTTAAGGGACAAGGGAGGAGAGACCCAGTACTTC
-	TRBV28	TRBJ1-5	-	CASSLLRGEHNQPQHF	TGTGCCAGCAGTCTCCTCAGGGGAGAGCACAATCAGCCCCAGCATTTT
-	TRBV10-3	TRBJ1-4	-	CAISESRGGNEKLFF	TGTGCCATCAGTGAGTCAAGGGGGGGTAATGAAAAACTGTTTTTT
-	TRBV10-2	TRBJ1-1	-	CASSGTGRNTEAFF	TGCGCCAGCAGTGGGACGGGTAGGAACACTGAAGCTTTCTTT
-	TRBV6-6	TRBJ2-7	few	CASRSDSYYEQYF	TGTGCCAGCAGATCGGACTCATACTACGAGCAGTACTTC
-	TRBV7-9	TRBJ1-2	-	CASSLDAADGYTF	TGTGCCAGCAGCTTGGACGCGGCAGATGGCTACACCTTC
-	TRBV11-3	TRBJ2-3	-	CASSLIPGATTDTQYF	TGTGCCAGCAGCTTAATCCCAGGGGCAACCACAGATACGCAGTATTTT
-	TRBV19	TRBJ1-1	-	CASSSFEGSEAFF	TGTGCCAGTAGCTCATTTGAGGGCAGTGAAGCTTTCTTT
-	TRBV7-7	TRBJ2-1	-	CASSLDLGPSTSYNEQFF	TGTGCTAGCAGTTTGGACCTAGGACCTTCCACTTCCTACAATGAGCAGTTCTTC
-	TRBV10-3	TRBJ2-4	-	CATVPGGLAKNIQYF	TGTGCCACCGTTCCTGGGGGACTAGCCAAAAACATTCAGTACTTC
TRBD1	TRBV4-2	TRBJ2-7	once	CASSHPGQGGSLHSYEQYF	TGTGCCAGCAGCCATCCCGGACAGGGGGGTTCCCTCCACTCCTACGAGCAGTACTTC
TRBD1	TRBV7-2	TRBJ2-1	-	CASSSQGAIYNEQFF	TGTGCCAGCAGCTCACAGGGGGCTATCTACAATGAGCAGTTCTTC
-	TRBV28	TRBJ1-5	-	CASSLNIFDNQPQHF	TGTGCCAGCAGTTTAAATATCTTTGACAATCAGCCCCAGCATTTT
TRBD2	TRBV7-2	TRBJ2-3	-	CASSLMSSGRADTQYF	TGTGCCAGCAGCTTAATGTCTAGCGGGAGGGCAGATACGCAGTATTTT
-	TRBV19	TRBJ1-4	-	CASSIQAAENEKLFF	TGTGCCAGTAGTATACAGGCGGCAGAGAATGAAAAACTGTTTTTT
-	TRBV7-9	TRBJ2-1	-	CASSSLLREQFF	TGTGCCAGCAGCTCCCTTTTGCGGGAGCAGTTCTTC
TRBD1	TRBV12-5	TRBJ1-1	once	CASGLRTGGGKNTEAFF	TGTGCTAGTGGTTTGCGGACAGGGGGTGGTAAGAACACTGAAGCTTTCTTT
TRBD2	TRBV2	TRBJ2-7	-	CASSELGGRDHEQYF	TGTGCCAGCAGTGAACTGGGCGGGAGGGATCACGAGCAGTACTTC
-	TRBV28	TRBJ2-7	-	CASSSNSGHEQYF	TGTGCCAGCAGTTCCAACTCCGGTCACGAGCAGTACTTC
TRBD1	TRBV5-6	TRBJ1-1	-	CASSQGALILEAFF	TGTGCCAGCAGCCAGGGGGCCCTCATTCTTGAAGCTTTCTTT
-	TRBV27	TRBJ1-4	-	CASSAEATRAVGLNEKLFF	TGTGCCAGCAGTGCAGAGGCGACCCGGGCGGTAGGCCTGAATGAAAAACTGTTTTTT
-	TRBV6-1	TRBJ2-6	-	CASSESSGANVLTF	TGTGCCAGCAGTGAAAGCTCTGGGGCCAACGTCCTGACTTTC
TRBD1	TRBV5-4	TRBJ2-6	-	CASSGRDRENSGANVLTF	TGTGCCAGCAGCGGACGGGACAGGGAAAATTCTGGGGCCAACGTCCTGACTTTC
-	TRBV7-2	TRBJ1-2	-	CASSFGGAGYGYTF	TGTGCCAGCAGCTTTGGAGGCGCAGGCTATGGCTACACCTTC
TRBD1	TRBV19	TRBJ1-5	-	CASNPDRRSNQPQHF	TGTGCCAGTAACCCGGACAGGCGAAGCAATCAGCCCCAGCATTTT
-	TRBV4-3	TRBJ1-1	-	CASSQDPRDTEAFF	TGCGCCAGCAGCCAAGATCCGAGAGACACTGAAGCTTTCTTT
-	TRBV4-2	TRBJ2-7	few	CASSQDLGRGGEQYF	TGTGCCAGCAGCCAAGATTTGGGGCGGGGCGGCGAGCAGTACTTC
TRBD1	TRBV5-4	TRBJ2-2	-	CASSYGTGIVTGELFF	TGTGCCAGCAGCTATGGGACAGGGATCGTCACCGGGGAGCTGTTTTTT
-	TRBV5-1	TRBJ1-1	-	CASSLGGDTEAFF	TGCGCCAGCAGCTTGGGAGGGGACACTGAAGCTTTCTTT
-	TRBV25-1	TRBJ1-1	-	CASSETRTVNTEAFF	TGTGCCAGCAGTGAAACCCGGACGGTGAACACTGAAGCTTTCTTT
-	TRBV21-1	TRBJ1-5	-	CATTGERGNQPQHF	TGTGCCACCACAGGGGAACGGGGCAATCAGCCCCAGCATTTT
-	TRBV2	TRBJ2-2	-	CASSESQPGTGELFF	TGTGCCAGCAGTGAAAGTCAGCCAGGGACCGGGGAGCTGTTTTTT
TRBD2	TRBV5-1	TRBJ2-3	-	CASSLGTSGNTDTQYF	TGCGCCAGCAGCTTGGGGACTAGCGGAAACACAGATACGCAGTATTTT